This TCR beta chain was obtained from a study of siplizumab effects on memory and regulatory T cells. Method: immunoSEQ multiplex PCR; TCRdb's copy keeps in-frame clones and lacks some. This table holds about 63,000 clones, 70% to 90% found once. General observations from the study: It seemed that naive T cells were more diverse than memory cells and were major contributors to the alloresponse.

This clone was seen just once. Its specificity is not known. This CDR3 contains 14 residues. Per germline, CDR1 LNHNV and CDR2 YYDKDF (reference sequence). V lost 6 bases and J 2 bases, leaving 13 bases between the germline ends. The V call is TRBV15, the J call TRBJ1-2, with a possible D match to TRBD1 (5 bases). This TCR was recovered from a human donor in good health. The sequenced sample consisted of memory CD4+ T cells sorted from blood. The CDR3 reads CATRFGRGNYGYTF. DNA of the CDR3: TGTGCCACCAGATTCGGGCGGGGGAACTATGGCTACACCTTC.